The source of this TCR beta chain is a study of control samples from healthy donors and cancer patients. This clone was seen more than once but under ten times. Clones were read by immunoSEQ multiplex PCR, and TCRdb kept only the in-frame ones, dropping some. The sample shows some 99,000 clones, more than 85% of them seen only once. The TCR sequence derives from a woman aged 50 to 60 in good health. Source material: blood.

The CDR3 sequence is CASSEGEQSGWGYTF. The CDR3 nucleotides are TGTGCCAGCAGTGAAGGGGAGCAATCCGGATGGGGCTACACCTTC. This chain links TRBV25-1 with TRBJ1-2; no clear D gene. Germline loops: CDR1 MGHDK, CDR2 SYGVNS. V shed 2 bases and J shed 8 bases, with 18 bases lying between them. The length of the CDR3 is 15 residues.